The 30 T cell receptor beta chains given below trace back to one sample, sequenced in a study of blood T cell repertoires in COVID-19. Libraries were prepared by immunoSEQ multiplex PCR; TCRdb keeps only in-frame clonotypes and omits some of them. The table has about 270,000 clones, more than 80% seen once. The sequencing sample was made of PBMCs or T cells enriched from blood (not recorded which). The source is a woman aged 18 to 35 who had recovered from COVID-19.

CDR3 protein: CASSVAGGEKLFF. As DNA, the CDR3 is TGCGCCAGCAGCGTGGCCGGGGGTGAAAAACTGTTTTTT. The gene calls are TRBV5-1 and TRBJ1-4; possible D gene TRBD1, 5 bases. Per germline, CDR1 SGHRS and CDR2 YFSETQ. This CDR3 contains 13 residues. Trimming took off 4 bases at V and 7 bases at J, with 11 bases between the two ends.

The chain uses TRBV3-1 (or the pseudogene TRBV3-2) and TRBJ2-3; weak D call: TRBD2 (6 bases). Germline V gene lookup returns CDR1 LGHDT and CDR2 YNNKEL (reference sequence). The germline V and J ends were trimmed by 3 bases and 2 bases, with 12 bases remaining between them. The CDR3 is 15 amino acids. The CDR3 coding sequence is TGTGCCAGCAGCCAGACGGGGGTTTCCACAGATACGCAGTATTTT. Amino acid sequence: CASSQTGVSTDTQYF.

The chain has TRBV7-8 and TRBJ1-3; 9 bases match TRBD1. The CDR3 extends over 15 amino acids. CDR1 is SGHVS, CDR2 FQNEAQ, per germline. V lost 3 bases to trimming and J lost 7 bases; unmatched junction nucleotides: 7. The CDR3 here is CASSLGQGNWNTIYF. The CDR3 nucleotides are TGTGCCAGCAGCTTGGGACAGGGAAACTGGAACACCATATATTTT.

The chain employs TRBV24-1 and TRBJ1-6, with no clear D. V was pared by 5 bases and J by 14 bases, with 15 bases between. The germline V gene encodes CDR1 KGHDR and CDR2 SFDVKD. The CDR3 covers 13 residues. CDR3 coding DNA: TGTGCCACCAGTGTTTATATCTTACTGACCCTCCACTTT. Amino acids: CATSVYILLTLHF.

The chain combines TRBV6-5 with TRBJ2-5; no clear D gene. This CDR3 has 14 residues. Germline V gene lookup returns CDR1 MNHEY and CDR2 SVGAGI. Deletions cut 4 bases from V and 5 bases from J, with 14 bases between. In DNA form, the CDR3 reads TGTGCCAGCAGTTCAGATTCAACGTTTGAGACCCAGTACTTC. Protein: CASSSDSTFETQYF.

The V and J genes are TRBV7-9 and TRBJ1-4, with TRBD1 matching 7 bases. This CDR3 has 18 residues. V was clipped by 5 bases and J by 6 bases; unmatched bases: 18. The germline CDR1 and CDR2 sequences are SEHNR and FQNEAQ (reference sequence). Here the CDR3 reads CASSLGQVFPRSDEKLFF. CDR3 DNA: TGTGCCAGCAGCCTCGGACAGGTGTTTCCTCGGTCGGATGAAAAACTGTTTTTT.

In its sample, this clone was seen a few times. J is TRBJ1-2 and V is TRBV9, with a possible D match to TRBD1 (5 bases). Trimming stripped 6 bases from V and 4 bases from J, with 19 bases between. CDR1 SGDLS and CDR2 YYNGEE come from the germline V gene. This CDR3 comprises 15 residues. The CDR3 is CASTPRGWGLYGYTF. The CDR3 nucleotides read TGTGCCAGCACCCCCCGTGGGTGGGGCCTCTATGGCTACACCTTC.

The V gene is TRBV19, the J gene TRBJ1-6; D gene ambiguous. The CDR3 consists of 15 residues. Trimming removed 7 bases at V and 6 bases at J, with 16 bases between. Looked up from germline, CDR1 is LNHDA and CDR2 is SQIVND (reference sequence). CDR3 in amino acids: CASTRESMANSPLHF. In DNA form, the CDR3 reads TGTGCCAGTACTAGGGAGTCCATGGCTAATTCACCCCTCCACTTT.

This clone occurred once. The rearrangement uses TRBV7-9 and TRBJ2-2, with TRBD1 matching 8 bases. The CDR3 is made up of 15 amino acids. V lost 1 base, J lost 6 bases, and 4 bases stayed unmatched. Germline-derived CDR1 and CDR2 are SEHNR and FQNEAQ (reference sequence). The CDR3 spells CASSLGHRGAGELFF. In DNA, the CDR3 is TGTGCCAGCAGCTTAGGCCACAGGGGGGCCGGGGAGCTGTTTTTT.

The chain joins TRBV19 to TRBJ2-2; TRBD2 is a possible D gene (6 bases). CDR3 size: 16 residues. Germline CDR1 reads LNHDA; CDR2 reads SQIVND (reference sequence). Trimming removed 8 bases from V and 3 bases from J, with 19 bases in between. The CDR3 region is CASAGGIGRHTGELFF. The CDR3 DNA reads as TGTGCCAGTGCTGGCGGGATTGGACGGCACACCGGGGAGCTGTTTTTT.

This clone was observed once. This sequence joins TRBV10-3 and TRBJ1-1; no clear D gene. The CDR3 extends over 15 amino acids. Trimming removed 4 bases at V and 0 bases at J, with 12 bases between. Germline assignment: CDR1 ENHRY and CDR2 SYGVKD. CDR3 bases: TGTGCCATCAGTGGAGGCGCGGGGATGAACACTGAAGCTTTCTTT. Amino acids: CAISGGAGMNTEAFF.

This clone appeared once. The rearrangement joins TRBV4-1 to TRBJ2-1; TRBD1 agrees at 12 bases. Per germline, CDR1 MGHRA and CDR2 YSYEKL. V dropped 8 bases and J dropped 7; count of bases not matched to a gene: 3. CDR3 size: 13 residues. CDR3 DNA sequence: TGCGCCAGCTCGGGACAGGGGGCTAATGAGCAGTTCTTC. It yields the protein CASSGQGANEQFF.

The V call is TRBV2, the J call TRBJ2-1, with D unclear. The CDR3 has 15 residues. Between the trimmed V and J ends, which lost 1 base and 0 bases, there was a span of 7 bases. Germline V CDR1 and CDR2: SNHLY, FYNNEI. CDR3 DNA sequence: TGTGCCAGCAGTGAAGGAAAGAGCTCCTACAATGAGCAGTTCTTC. Translating gives CASSEGKSSYNEQFF.

This clone has only one observation. The sample has other DNA sequences that encode this CDR3 too. The chain joins TRBV5-1 to TRBJ2-3, with 9 bases that match TRBD1. The V segment lost 4 bases and the J segment 6 bases; nucleotides outside the gene matches: 6. Germline values: CDR1 SGHRS, CDR2 YFSETQ. The CDR3 is 14 residues long. The CDR3 DNA is TGCGCCAGCAGCCTAGACAGGGGGACCGATACGCAGTATTTT. Translation gives CASSLDRGTDTQYF.

The V gene is TRBV18, the J gene TRBJ2-2, with 8 bases fitting TRBD1. The germline CDR1 and CDR2 sequences are KGHSH and LQKENI. The CDR3 extends over 16 amino acids. The V segment lost 4 bases and the J segment 2 bases; nucleotides outside the gene matches: 6. CDR3 nucleotides: TGTGCCAGCTCACTCGGGACAGGAGCTAACACCGGGGAGCTGTTTTTT. It codes for CASSLGTGANTGELFF.

The chain uses TRBV5-1 and TRBJ1-1; D may be TRBD1 (6 bases). With 1 base removed from V and 5 bases from J, the gap between germline ends came to 15 bases. Germline V lookup: CDR1 SGHRS, CDR2 YFSETQ. This CDR3 has 15 residues. CDR3 in DNA: TGCGCCAGCAGCTTGCAGGGGCTGGGGAAGACTGAAGCTTTCTTT. It is translated as CASSLQGLGKTEAFF.

This rearrangement joins TRBV5-4 to TRBJ1-6; 7 bases fit TRBD1. The CDR3 totals 17 residues. The germline CDR1 and CDR2 sequences are SGHNT and YYREEE (reference sequence). The trim removed 3 bases at V and 7 bases at J, leaving 13 bases unmatched. The CDR3 region is CASSYLPRDSINSPLHF. DNA for the CDR3: TGTGCCAGCAGCTATTTACCCCGGGACAGTATCAATTCACCCCTCCACTTT.

The CDR3 bases are TGCGCCAGCAGCTACGTCACAGGGCCCAACACCGGGGAGCTGTTTTTT. Translation gives CASSYVTGPNTGELFF. This chain links TRBV4-1 with TRBJ2-2, with D possibly being TRBD1 (6 bases). Germline-derived CDR1 and CDR2 are MGHRA and YSYEKL. CDR3 length: 16 amino acids. Trimming removed 5 bases from V and 2 bases from J, with 15 bases in between.

This rearrangement joins TRBV18 to TRBJ1-3; TRBD1 aligns across 8 bases. The CDR3 contains 16 residues. Losses at the gene ends were 1 base for V and 0 bases for J; bases not matched to a gene: 2. Germline CDR1 and CDR2: KGHSH and LQKENI. In DNA, the CDR3 is TGTGCCAGCTCACCACTACAGGGGGACTCTGGAAACACCATATATTTT. Translating gives CASSPLQGDSGNTIYF.

This chain joins TRBV19 and TRBJ1-1; 8 positions match TRBD1. Germline V gene sequence: CDR1 LNHDA, CDR2 SQIVND (reference sequence). The length of the CDR3 is 18 residues. V lost 3 bases, J lost 2 bases, and 14 bases stayed unmatched. The DNA for the CDR3 is TGTGCCAGTAGTATTAGGGAGCTCCAGGGGACAGGAAACACTGAAGCTTTCTTT. Its translation is CASSIRELQGTGNTEAFF.

This chain connects TRBV21-1 to TRBJ2-6; TRBD2 is the table's D call, not checked against the DNA. TRBV21-1 is reported as a pseudogene. The CDR3 sequence is 21 residues long. The CDR3 is CASNYHPGLAGAFSGANVLTF. The CDR3 nucleotides read TGTGCCAGCAACTACCATCCGGGACTAGCGGGGGCCTTCTCTGGGGCCAACGTCCTGACTTTC.

This chain connects TRBV27 to TRBJ2-7, with a weak D call TRBD1 (6 bases). Germline V gene data show CDR1 as MNHEY and CDR2 as SMNVEV (reference sequence). The CDR3 consists of 13 residues. Trimming left V 4 bases short and J 3 bases short, with 10 bases between. The CDR3 here is CASSWVQGYEQYF. CDR3 nucleotide sequence: TGTGCCAGCAGTTGGGTACAGGGCTACGAGCAGTACTTC.

This clone has only a few counts. This chain joins TRBV4-1 and TRBJ2-7, with a possible D match to TRBD1 (6 bases). CDR1 MGHRA and CDR2 YSYEKL come from the germline V gene. The CDR3 totals 15 residues. The V end was cut by 0 bases, the J end by 5 bases, with 14 bases between. CDR3 amino acids: CASSQDRQGRHEQYF. The CDR3 nucleotides read TGCGCCAGCAGCCAAGACCGGCAGGGGAGACACGAGCAGTACTTC.

CDR3 sequence: CASSVAPSGELFF. The CDR3 nucleotides are TGTGCCAGCAGCGTAGCTCCCTCCGGGGAGCTGTTTTTT. This rearrangement joins TRBV9 to TRBJ2-2; no clear D. CDR1 and CDR2 from the germline V gene are SGDLS and YYNGEE. CDR3 length: 13 amino acids. Trimming cost V 0 bases and J 6 bases, with 6 bases left between them.

This clone was recorded once. The rearrangement links TRBV2 to TRBJ1-6; D is ambiguous. CDR1 and CDR2 from the germline V gene are SNHLY and FYNNEI. The CDR3 is 15 residues long. V shed 6 bases and J shed 8 bases, with 17 bases lying between them. The CDR3, as DNA: TGTGCCAGCAGGCCCCTCGGGGTAGCGGATTCACCCCTCCACTTT. This codes for CASRPLGVADSPLHF.

CDR3 region: CASSYTANQPQHF. CDR3 DNA: TGTGCCAGCAGTTACACAGCCAATCAGCCCCAGCATTTT. The chain has TRBV6-5 and TRBJ1-5; D ambiguous. V lost 2 bases to trimming and J lost 3 bases, with 5 bases between them. Germline V gene data show CDR1 as MNHEY and CDR2 as SVGAGI. The CDR3 spans 13 residues.

This sequence joins TRBV25-1 and TRBJ1-1; D unresolved. The germline V gene encodes CDR1 MGHDK and CDR2 SYGVNS. CDR3 length equals 18 residues. V was trimmed by 0 bases and J by 4 bases, leaving 21 bases between them. The CDR3 sequence is CASSEYFMREGLATEAFF. The CDR3 nucleotides are TGTGCCAGCAGTGAATATTTTATGCGGGAAGGGCTGGCCACTGAAGCTTTCTTT. The whole variable domain, filled in from reference TRBV25-1 and TRBJ1-1, reads EADIYQTPRYLVIGTGKKITLECSQTMGHDKMYWYQQDPGMELHLIHYSYGVNSTEKGDLSSESTVSRIRTEHFPLTLESARPSHTSQYLCASSEYFMREGLATEAFFGQGTRLTVV.

The chain employs TRBV13 and TRBJ2-1, with D tentatively TRBD2 (5 bases). V shed 5 bases and J shed 6 bases, with 11 bases lying between them. Germline values: CDR1 PRHDT, CDR2 FYEKMQ (reference sequence). The length of the CDR3 is 13 residues. The CDR3 DNA reads TGTGCCAGCAGCGTCGAACGGGGCAATGAGCAGTTCTTC. As protein: CASSVERGNEQFF. The full variable domain, completed using reference TRBV13 and TRBJ2-1, is AAGVIQSPRHLIKEKRETATLKCYPIPRHDTVYWYQQGPGQDPQFLISFYEKMQSDKGSIPDRFSAQQFSDYHSELNMSSLELGDSALYFCASSVERGNEQFFGPGTRLTVL.

The chain joins TRBV5-1 to TRBJ1-2; possibly TRBD1 for D (5 bases). The V end lost 0 bases, the J end lost 5 bases, and 14 bases lay between the germline ends. The germline V gene has CDR1 SGHRS and CDR2 YFSETQ. The CDR3 is made up of 15 amino acids. CDR3: CASSLELGLGYGYTF. DNA of the CDR3: TGCGCCAGCAGCTTGGAGTTGGGGCTTGGGTATGGCTACACCTTC.

The chain uses TRBV28 and TRBJ2-7; 9 nucleotides match TRBD1. The CDR3 length is 14 residues. The V segment lost 1 base and the J segment 3 bases; nucleotides outside the gene matches: 1. CDR1 is MDHEN, CDR2 SYDVKM, per germline. CDR3 nucleotide sequence: TGTGCCAGCAGTTTATTGGGACAGGGCTACGAGCAGTACTTC. Residues: CASSLLGQGYEQYF.